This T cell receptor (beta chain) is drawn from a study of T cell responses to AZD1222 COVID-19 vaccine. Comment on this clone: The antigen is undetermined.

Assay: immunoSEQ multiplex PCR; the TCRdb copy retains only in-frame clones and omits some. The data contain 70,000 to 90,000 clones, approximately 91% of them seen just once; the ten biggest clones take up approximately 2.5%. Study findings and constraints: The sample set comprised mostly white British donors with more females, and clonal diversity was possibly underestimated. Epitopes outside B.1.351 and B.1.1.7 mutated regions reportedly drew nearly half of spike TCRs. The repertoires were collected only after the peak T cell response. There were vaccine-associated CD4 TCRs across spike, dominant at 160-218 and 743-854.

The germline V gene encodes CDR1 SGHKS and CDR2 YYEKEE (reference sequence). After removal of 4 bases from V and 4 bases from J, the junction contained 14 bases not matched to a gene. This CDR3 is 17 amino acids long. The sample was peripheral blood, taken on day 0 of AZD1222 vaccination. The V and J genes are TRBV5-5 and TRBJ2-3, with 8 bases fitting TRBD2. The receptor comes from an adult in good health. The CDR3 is CASSPLDTGGDSDTQYF. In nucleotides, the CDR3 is TGTGCCAGCAGCCCCTTAGATACGGGGGGGGATTCAGATACGCAGTATTTT. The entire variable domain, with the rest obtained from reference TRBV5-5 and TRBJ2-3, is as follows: DAGVTQSPTHLIKTRGQQVTLRCSPISGHKSVSWYQQVLGQGPQFIFQYYEKEERGRGNFPDRFSARQFPNYSSELNVNALLLGDSALYLCASSPLDTGGDSDTQYFGPGTRLTVL.